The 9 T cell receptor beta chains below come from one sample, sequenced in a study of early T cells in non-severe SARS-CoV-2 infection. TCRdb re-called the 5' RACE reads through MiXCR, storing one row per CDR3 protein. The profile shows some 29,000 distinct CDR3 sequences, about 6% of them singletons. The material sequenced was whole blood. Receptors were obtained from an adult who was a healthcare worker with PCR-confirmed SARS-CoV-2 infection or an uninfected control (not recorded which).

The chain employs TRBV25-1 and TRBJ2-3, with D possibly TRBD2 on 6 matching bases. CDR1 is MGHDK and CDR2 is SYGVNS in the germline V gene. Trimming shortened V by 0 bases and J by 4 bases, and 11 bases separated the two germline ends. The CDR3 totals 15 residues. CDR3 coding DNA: TGTGCCAGCAGTGAATATCCGGGGGAAGCAGATACGCAGTATTTT. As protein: CASSEYPGEADTQYF.

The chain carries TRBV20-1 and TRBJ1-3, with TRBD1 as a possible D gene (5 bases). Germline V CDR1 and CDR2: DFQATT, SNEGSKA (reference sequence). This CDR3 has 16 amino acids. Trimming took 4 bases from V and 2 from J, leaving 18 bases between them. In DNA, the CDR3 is TGCAGTGCTACCGACAGACTCACCAGCCCTGGAAACACCATATATTTT. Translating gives CSATDRLTSPGNTIYF.

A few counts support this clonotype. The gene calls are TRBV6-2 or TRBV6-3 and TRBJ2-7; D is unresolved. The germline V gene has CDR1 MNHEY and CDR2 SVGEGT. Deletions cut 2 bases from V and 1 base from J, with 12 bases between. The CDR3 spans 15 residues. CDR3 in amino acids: CASSYGHSSSYEQYF. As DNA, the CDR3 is TGTGCCAGCAGTTACGGTCACAGTTCATCCTACGAGCAGTACTTC.

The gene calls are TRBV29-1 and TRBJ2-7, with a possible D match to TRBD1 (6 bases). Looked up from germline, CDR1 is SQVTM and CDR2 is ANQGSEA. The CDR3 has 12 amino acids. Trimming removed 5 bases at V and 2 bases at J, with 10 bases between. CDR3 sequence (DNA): TGCAGCGTTAGGGACAACGCCTACGAGCAGTACTTC. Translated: CSVRDNAYEQYF.

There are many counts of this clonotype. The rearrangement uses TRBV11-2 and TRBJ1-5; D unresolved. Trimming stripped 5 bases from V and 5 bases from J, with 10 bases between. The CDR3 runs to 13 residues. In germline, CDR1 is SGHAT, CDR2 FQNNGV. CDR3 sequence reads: CASSTDGYQPQHF. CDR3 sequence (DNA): TGTGCCAGCAGCACGGACGGATATCAGCCCCAGCATTTT. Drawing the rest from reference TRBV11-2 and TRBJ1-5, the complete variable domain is EAGVAQSPRYKIIEKRQSVAFWCNPISGHATLYWYQQILGQGPKLLIQFQNNGVVDDSQLPKDRFSAERLKGVDSTLKIQPAKLEDSAVYLCASSTDGYQPQHFGDGTRLSIL.

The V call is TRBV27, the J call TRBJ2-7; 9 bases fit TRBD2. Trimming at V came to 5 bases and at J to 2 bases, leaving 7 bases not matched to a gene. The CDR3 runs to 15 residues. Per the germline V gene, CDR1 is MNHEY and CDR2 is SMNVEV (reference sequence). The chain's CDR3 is CASSPLRGGPYEQYF. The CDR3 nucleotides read TGTGCCAGCAGTCCACTGCGGGGGGGTCCCTACGAGCAGTACTTC.

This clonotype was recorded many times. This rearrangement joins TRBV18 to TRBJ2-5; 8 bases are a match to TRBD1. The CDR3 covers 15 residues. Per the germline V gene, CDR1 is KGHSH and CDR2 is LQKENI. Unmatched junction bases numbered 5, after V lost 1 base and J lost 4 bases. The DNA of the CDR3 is TGTGCCAGCTCACCACGGACAGGGACAGGAGAGACCCAGTACTTC. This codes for CASSPRTGTGETQYF.

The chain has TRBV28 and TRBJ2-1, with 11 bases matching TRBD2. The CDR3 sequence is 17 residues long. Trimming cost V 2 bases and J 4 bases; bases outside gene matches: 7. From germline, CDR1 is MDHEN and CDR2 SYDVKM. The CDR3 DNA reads TGTGCCAGCAGTTTACTTGGTAGCGGGGGGGTTTACAATGAGCAGTTCTTC. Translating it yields CASSLLGSGGVYNEQFF.

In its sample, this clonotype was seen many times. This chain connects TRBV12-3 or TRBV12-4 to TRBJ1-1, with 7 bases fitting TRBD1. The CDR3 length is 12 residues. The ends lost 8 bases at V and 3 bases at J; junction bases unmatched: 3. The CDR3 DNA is TGTGCCAGCCTCAGGGGGTACACTGAAGCTTTCTTT. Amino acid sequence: CASLRGYTEAFF.